The T cell receptor (beta chain) described here comes from a study of molecular identifiers for immune sequencing clone quantification. As for the study in general: Replicate runs used RNA from about 20,000 or 100,000 naive CD8 cells, which was split five ways into aliquots, and four of those aliquots were then sequenced.

Between the trimmed V and J ends, which lost 5 bases and 8 bases, there was a span of 18 bases. The CDR3 sequence is 14 residues long. This clonotype has more than one count but fewer than ten. TCRdb re-called the PCR reads through MiXCR, storing one row per CDR3 protein. Among under 600,000 distinct CDR3 sequences listed, approximately 25% were seen once. The V call is TRBV12-3 or TRBV12-4, the J call TRBJ1-2; D is perhaps TRBD1 (6 bases). The receptor comes from a human donor in good health. Some libraries in this study had Jurkat cell RNA spiked in. Sequencing input: naive CD8+ T cells from blood, with Jurkat cell RNA spiked in. The subset was: FACS-sorted CD8+CD4-CCR7+CD45RA+ naive T cells. CDR3 amino acids: CASSQGGGVKGYTF. Written as DNA, the CDR3 is TGTGCCAGCAGTCAAGGGGGAGGGGTTAAGGGCTACACCTTC.